The present T cell receptor (beta chain) was sequenced within a study of blood T cell repertoires in COVID-19. Study-wide background: From the United States, Italy and Spain came samples of acute and convalescent COVID-19. PBMCs, B-cell-depleted T cells, or T cells provided the cDNA or gDNA that made up the material.

The CDR3 runs 11 residues. CDR1 is MDHEN and CDR2 is SYDVKM in the germline V gene. V trimming: 2 bases; J trimming: 11 bases; junction bases outside the gene matches: 2. The repertoire was sequenced with immunoSEQ multiplex PCR; TCRdb's copy has only in-frame clones and lacks some. Seen here are about 160,000 clones, more than 65% observed once, and the top ten hold roughly a tenth. The V gene is TRBV28, the J gene TRBJ1-1; 7 nucleotides line up with TRBD1. Source material: peripheral blood. The TCR sequence derives from a woman at least 80 years old with active or convalescent COVID-19. This CDR3 is CASSLMTGAFF. The CDR3 coding sequence is TGTGCCAGCAGTTTAATGACAGGGGCTTTCTTT. The full variable domain, in which reference TRBV28 and TRBJ1-1 provide the parts outside the CDR3, is DVKVTQSSRYLVKRTGEKVFLECVQDMDHENMFWYRQDPGLGLRLIYFSYDVKMKEKGDIPEGYSVSREKKERFSLILESASTNQTSMYLCASSLMTGAFFGQGTRLTVV.